The rows below give T cell receptor beta chains drawn from one sample of a study of beta chain features in type 1 diabetes. Clones were read by immunoSEQ multiplex PCR, and TCRdb kept only the in-frame ones, dropping some. This sample yields 620,000 or so clones, of which about a sixth are seen a single time; about 0.097% belongs to the top ten. Sample: naive CD4+ T cells from blood. These TCRs come from a man between 18 and 29 years old in good health. Both conserved end residues are part of each CDR3. The order of the fields is V gene, J gene, CDR3 protein.

>TRBV30|TRBJ1-6
CAWQAKGNSPLHF
>TRBV28|TRBJ1-3
CASSLSQGAGNTIYF
>TRBV28|TRBJ1-1
CASNLIRGEAFF
>TRBV2|TRBJ2-3
CASGLEPAADTQYF
>TRBV5-8|TRBJ2-1
CASSLERGPINEQFF
>TRBV18|TRBJ1-6
CASSPGGNVGSPLHF
>TRBV11-3|TRBJ2-1
CASSLEAVTGGEQFF
>TRBV5-4|TRBJ2-1
CASSSRGRGYNEQFF
>TRBV30|TRBJ2-7
CAWSGKGSLTYEQYF
>TRBV7-9|TRBJ1-5
CASSSEGRVSHQPQHF
>TRBV5-4|TRBJ1-6
CASSLYQRDSPLHF
>TRBV29-1|TRBJ1-4
CSVGRSEKLFF
>TRBV13|TRBJ2-7
CASSLLRGRHEQYF
>TRBV5-1|TRBJ1-1
CASRTRVDNTEAFF
>TRBV21-1|TRBJ1-1
CASSKGVESTEAFF
>TRBV7-6|TRBJ2-1
CASSSYPSWDRDLNEQFF
>TRBV13|TRBJ2-3
CASSLGGFMVDTQYF
>TRBV19|TRBJ2-4
CASTSTGRAKNIQYF
>TRBV7-2|TRBJ2-1
CASSLSPVRQFF
>TRBV27|TRBJ2-5
CASSYRVAETQYF
>TRBV18|TRBJ2-7
CASSPNGSGGKVQYF
>TRBV29-1|TRBJ1-1
CSVLKDSSMNTEAFF
>TRBV7-2|TRBJ1-2
CASRRSGGYTF
>TRBV5-1|TRBJ2-1
CASSLREEQFF
>TRBV4-3|TRBJ1-2
CASSQDGYGYTF
>TRBV18|TRBJ2-7
CASSPPGGGSSYEQYF
>TRBV7-8|TRBJ2-7
CASTSSRGRPPEQYF
>TRBV5-4|TRBJ2-5
CASSLGPPRADKETQYF
>TRBV4-3|TRBJ1-6
CASSQRDGGTRWDSPLHF
>TRBV28|TRBJ2-7
CASSSPREQYF